A single sample is the source of the 25 T cell receptor beta chains below, sequenced in a study of blood T cell repertoires in COVID-19. Some clones are missing from TCRdb's copy, which holds only in-frame ones; the method was immunoSEQ multiplex PCR. The sample lists around 400,000 clones; roughly 87% were seen once. Input material: PBMCs or T cells enriched from blood (not recorded which). Receptors were obtained from a woman between 50 and 59 years old who had recovered from COVID-19.

In its sample, this clone was seen a few times. This rearrangement joins TRBV7-9 to TRBJ2-2; D not certain. The V end lost 4 bases, the J end lost 2 bases, and 5 bases lay between the germline ends. The CDR3 runs to 13 residues. Looked up from germline, CDR1 is SEHNR and CDR2 is FQNEAQ (reference sequence). The CDR3 coding sequence is TGTGCCAGCAGCTCTAGAAACACCGGGGAGCTGTTTTTT. Its protein product is CASSSRNTGELFF.

In its sample, this clone was seen a few times. The chain carries TRBV4-1 and TRBJ2-3; D is unresolved. V lost 0 bases to trimming and J lost 4 bases, with 14 bases between them. This CDR3 contains 16 residues. Looked up from germline, CDR1 is MGHRA and CDR2 is YSYEKL. This CDR3 reads CASSQDTANKADTQYF. CDR3 nucleotide sequence: TGCGCCAGCAGCCAAGATACCGCAAACAAAGCAGATACGCAGTATTTT.

The rearrangement uses TRBV2 and TRBJ1-6; D is perhaps TRBD1 (5 bases). CDR1 SNHLY and CDR2 FYNNEI come from the germline V gene. This CDR3 spans 15 amino acids. Deletions cut 11 bases from V and 0 bases from J, with 14 bases between. CDR3 protein: CAGRGSSSYNSPLHF. For the CDR3, the DNA is TGTGCCGGGAGGGGCTCTAGCTCCTATAATTCACCCCTCCACTTT.

J is TRBJ1-5 and V is TRBV6-5, with TRBD1 matching over 9 bases. Germline V gene sequence: CDR1 MNHEY, CDR2 SVGAGI. Losses at the gene ends were 8 bases for V and 2 bases for J; bases not matched to a gene: 4. The CDR3 length is 14 residues. CDR3 nucleotide sequence: TGTGCCAGCGGGGACAGGGTTCGCAATCAGCCCCAGCATTTT. Amino acids: CASGDRVRNQPQHF.

J is TRBJ1-5 and V is TRBV19, with D hard to call. V gave up 1 base and J gave up 4 bases, with 5 bases separating them. This CDR3 has 13 amino acids. Germline CDR1 and CDR2: LNHDA and SQIVND (reference sequence). CDR3 sequence (DNA): TGTGCCAGTAGTATAGGGCCTAATCAGCCCCAGCATTTT. Protein product: CASSIGPNQPQHF.

Written as DNA, the CDR3 is TGTGCCAGCAGTTTAGTCAGTTCAGATACGCAGTATTTT. Its translation is CASSLVSSDTQYF. The gene calls are TRBV27 and TRBJ2-3; no clear D gene. V was pared by 2 bases and J by 4 bases, with 7 bases between. This CDR3 region has 13 residues. Germline-derived CDR1 and CDR2 are MNHEY and SMNVEV (reference sequence).

The chain carries TRBV7-8 and TRBJ2-3; 7 nucleotides line up with TRBD2. The J segment lost 4 bases and the V segment lost 1 base, leaving 5 bases of the junction unmatched. Per the germline V gene, CDR1 is SGHVS and CDR2 is FQNEAQ. This CDR3 is built from 15 residues. The CDR3 loop reads CASSLEAGFSDTQYF. The CDR3 nucleotides read TGTGCCAGCAGCTTAGAAGCGGGATTTTCAGATACGCAGTATTTT.

In nucleotides, the CDR3 is TGTGCCAGCAGCTTAGGGCTTGACAATGAGCAGTTCTTC. Translating gives CASSLGLDNEQFF. V usage is TRBV7-2 and J usage is TRBJ2-1, with D unresolved. This CDR3 is 13 amino acids long. The ends were cut back, 1 base at V and 5 bases at J, with 6 bases in the middle. Germline values: CDR1 SGHTA, CDR2 FQGNSA.

The V gene is TRBV15, the J gene TRBJ1-1, with 7 bases that match TRBD1. The CDR3 sequence is 17 residues long. Germline CDR1 LNHNV, CDR2 YYDKDF (reference sequence). After removal of 0 bases from V and 1 base from J, the junction contained 8 bases not matched to a gene. The CDR3 coding sequence is TGTGCCACCAGCAGAGATTGGGCACAGGGGTGGAACACTGAAGCTTTCTTT. Translation gives CATSRDWAQGWNTEAFF.

Only one count was recorded for this clone. The chain has TRBV19 and TRBJ2-3; 9 positions match TRBD2. Trimming removed 7 bases from V and 3 bases from J; junction bases left unmatched: 8. This CDR3 is 15 amino acids long. CDR1 LNHDA and CDR2 SQIVND come from the germline V gene (reference sequence). CDR3 amino acids: CASTTGGRGTDTQYF. The CDR3 DNA reads TGTGCCAGTACGACTGGCGGGAGGGGTACAGATACGCAGTATTTT.

The chain couples TRBV5-1 to TRBJ1-6; the D is unclear. CDR1 and CDR2 from the germline V gene are SGHRS and YFSETQ. This CDR3 has 14 residues. The ends were cut back, 3 bases at V and 7 bases at J, with 11 bases in the middle. The CDR3 DNA reads as TGCGCCAGCAGCTCCTCCCGTCTGAATTCACCCCTCCACTTT. Protein: CASSSSRLNSPLHF.

Worth noting for this clone: Other DNA sequences of this sample code for an identical CDR3. The genes are TRBV18 and TRBJ1-5; 9 bases align to TRBD1. The CDR3 extends over 16 amino acids. The germline CDR1 and CDR2 sequences are KGHSH and LQKENI. J gave up 1 base and V 2 bases, and 3 bases lay outside the gene matches. CDR3 in DNA: TGTGCCAGCTCACCAACGACAGGGGGGAGCAATCAGCCCCAGCATTTT. It is translated as CASSPTTGGSNQPQHF.

V is TRBV19 and J is TRBJ1-1; 9 nucleotides agree with TRBD1. Germline lookup yields CDR1 LNHDA and CDR2 SQIVND (reference sequence). CDR3 length: 15 residues. The trim removed 6 bases at V and 5 bases at J, leaving 10 bases unmatched. CDR3 DNA: TGTGCCAGTAGCTCCAAACAGGGGGCTATTACTGAAGCTTTCTTT. It is translated as CASSSKQGAITEAFF.

The chain uses TRBV2 and TRBJ1-6; TRBD1 might be the D (6 bases). Deletions cut 7 bases from V and 6 bases from J, with 16 bases between. This CDR3 has 15 residues. CDR1 is SNHLY, CDR2 FYNNEI, per germline. In DNA, the CDR3 is TGTGCCAGCAAGGGGGGAGGGGTTGTTAATTCACCCCTCCACTTT. It codes for CASKGGGVVNSPLHF.

This clone has only a few counts. The rearrangement links TRBV9 to TRBJ2-2; maybe TRBD1 (6 bases). This CDR3 is 16 amino acids long. V lost 0 bases, J lost 0 bases, and 9 bases lay in between. CDR1 and CDR2 (germline): SGDLS, YYNGEE. In DNA, the CDR3 is TGTGCCAGCAGCGTAGAGGGACACTCGAACACCGGGGAGCTGTTTTTT. It yields the protein CASSVEGHSNTGELFF. Full variable domain (missing parts from reference TRBV9 and TRBJ2-2): DSGVTQTPKHLITATGQRVTLRCSPRSGDLSVYWYQQSLDQGLQFLIQYYNGEERAKGNILERFSAQQFPDLHSELNLSSLELGDSALYFCASSVEGHSNTGELFFGEGSRLTVL.

The chain joins TRBV13 to TRBJ1-1, with D perhaps matching TRBD1 (6 bases). Germline V gene data show CDR1 as PRHDT and CDR2 as FYEKMQ (reference sequence). Trimming cost V 6 bases and J 1 base, with 12 bases left between them. The CDR3 runs 14 residues. CDR3 amino acids: CASRGQWSNTEAFF. For the CDR3, the DNA is TGTGCCAGCAGGGGACAATGGTCGAACACTGAAGCTTTCTTT.

This rearrangement joins TRBV6-5 to TRBJ1-2, with 7 bases that match TRBD1. The germline V gene has CDR1 MNHEY and CDR2 SVGAGI. V was clipped by 0 bases and J by 8 bases; unmatched bases: 12. This CDR3 has 16 amino acids. CDR3 nucleotides: TGTGCCAGCAGTTACTCTTATGACAGGGAGTTTGGCGGCTACACCTTC. Its translation: CASSYSYDREFGGYTF.

The rearrangement joins TRBV19 to TRBJ2-1; 11 nucleotides line up with TRBD2. V was pared by 6 bases and J by 4 bases, with 5 bases of the junction left unmatched. The CDR3 loop spans 15 amino acids. Germline V CDR1 and CDR2: LNHDA, SQIVND (reference sequence). This CDR3 is CASSLGLAEYNEQFF. CDR3 coding DNA: TGTGCCAGTAGCTTGGGACTAGCGGAGTACAATGAGCAGTTCTTC.

This sequence joins TRBV16 and TRBJ2-1, with a tentative D call TRBD2 (7 bases). V lost 4 bases and J lost 5, with 12 bases in between. Per germline, CDR1 KGHSY and CDR2 FQNENV. This CDR3 is built from 14 residues. For the CDR3, the DNA is TGTGCCAGCAGCCCAAAGCGGGACAACAATGAGCAGTTCTTC. Translated: CASSPKRDNNEQFF.

Here the CDR3 DNA reads TGTGCCAGCAGTTTCAGGTGGCAGGGGGCGCCGAACACTGAAGCTTTCTTT. Protein: CASSFRWQGAPNTEAFF. The chain joins TRBV27 to TRBJ1-1, with 8 positions matching TRBD1. Germline V gene data show CDR1 as MNHEY and CDR2 as SMNVEV (reference sequence). V was pared by 3 bases and J by 1 base, with 10 bases of the junction left unmatched. The CDR3 is made up of 17 amino acids.

The sample holds a few counts of this clone. The V gene is TRBV19, the J gene TRBJ2-7; D unresolved. Looked up from germline, CDR1 is LNHDA and CDR2 is SQIVND (reference sequence). Trimming cost V 9 bases and J 6 bases, with 9 bases left between them. The CDR3 covers 10 residues. The CDR3: CASLSGEQYF. Here the CDR3 DNA reads TGTGCCAGCCTATCCGGCGAGCAGTACTTC.

The rearrangement links TRBV14 to TRBJ1-2; 10 bases map to TRBD1. The CDR3 runs 16 residues. Germline CDR1 and CDR2: SGHDN and FVKESK. The J segment lost 2 bases and the V segment lost 7 bases, leaving 10 bases of the junction unmatched. CDR3 DNA: TGTGCCAGCAAGAAGGGGGGGACAGGGGACAACTATGGCTACACCTTC. Residues: CASKKGGTGDNYGYTF.

The chain links TRBV2 to TRBJ1-2; the D is unclear. The CDR3 contains 15 residues. Germline values: CDR1 SNHLY, CDR2 FYNNEI. Trimming cost V 6 bases and J 0 bases, with 14 bases left between them. This chain's CDR3 is CASRGVGGSNYGYTF. CDR3 nucleotide sequence: TGTGCCAGCAGGGGAGTGGGCGGATCTAACTATGGCTACACCTTC.

V and J are TRBV28 and TRBJ1-3, with 11 bases that match TRBD1. J was trimmed by 2 bases and V by 4 bases; bases with no gene match: 7. Germline CDR1 and CDR2: MDHEN and SYDVKM. This CDR3 has 17 amino acids. This CDR3 reads CASSSTGQGAAGNTIYF. The CDR3 DNA is TGTGCCAGCAGTTCCACAGGACAGGGGGCCGCTGGAAACACCATATATTTT.

This chain uses TRBV29-1 with TRBJ1-2; D ambiguous. V was shortened by 3 bases and J by 7 bases, with 12 bases between the two germline ends. There are 12 residues in the CDR3. CDR1 SQVTM and CDR2 ANQGSEA come from the germline V gene. The CDR3 region has the DNA TGCAGCGTTGAGGGGAGTGGTGTTGGCTACACCTTC. It translates to CSVEGSGVGYTF.